The 7 T cell receptor beta chains below were found in one sample sequenced in a study of blood T cells in healthy people across ages. A second 7 to 11 cycle PCR used barcoded and J-beta primers. TCRdb used MiXCR to reprocess the 5' RACE reads, holding one entry per CDR3 protein. The sample lists about 1.8 million distinct CDR3 sequences, roughly 52% occurring once. Sequencing used blood. The receptors stem from a woman in her 40s in good health.

V is TRBV2 and J is TRBJ2-7, with D maybe TRBD2 (5 bases). The germline gives CDR1 SNHLY, CDR2 FYNNEI. The CDR3 is 13 residues long. V dropped 8 bases and J dropped 1 base, with 12 bases sitting between them. DNA of the CDR3: TGTGCCAGCGTGACGGACTCATCCTACGAGCAGTACTTC. Encoded protein: CASVTDSSYEQYF.

This chain connects TRBV20-1 to TRBJ1-4; D is undetermined. Germline V gene lookup returns CDR1 DFQATT and CDR2 SNEGSKA (reference sequence). CDR3 size: 13 residues. V was cut by 0 bases and J by 8 bases, with 10 bases left in between. The CDR3 loop reads CSAREVAGEKLFF. CDR3 coding DNA: TGCAGTGCTAGAGAGGTCGCCGGGGAAAAACTGTTTTTT.

This chain joins TRBV13 and TRBJ2-7, with D perhaps TRBD2 (5 bases). The length of the CDR3 is 14 residues. Trimming removed 1 base at V and 10 bases at J, with 17 bases between. Germline V lookup: CDR1 PRHDT, CDR2 FYEKMQ (reference sequence). CDR3 in amino acids: CASSLEAARGAQYF. CDR3 nucleotides: TGTGCCAGCAGCTTAGAGGCGGCACGGGGTGCCCAGTACTTC.

The V call is TRBV7-2, the J call TRBJ2-7, with TRBD1 identical over 10 bases. The CDR3 runs to 15 residues. Trimming cost V 0 bases and J 3 bases; bases outside gene matches: 2. Germline CDR1 and CDR2: SGHTA and FQGNSA. The CDR3 DNA reads as TGTGCCAGCAGCTTAGCGACAGGGGGCTTCTACGAGCAGTACTTC. Translated: CASSLATGGFYEQYF.

This chain uses TRBV6-5 with TRBJ2-7, with D perhaps matching TRBD1 or TRBD2 (5 bases each). Trimming stripped 2 bases from V and 2 bases from J, with 10 bases between. CDR3 size: 14 residues. The germline V gene has CDR1 MNHEY and CDR2 SVGAGI. This CDR3 is CASSYEGFPYEQYF. In nucleotides, the CDR3 is TGTGCCAGCAGTTACGAGGGGTTCCCCTACGAGCAGTACTTC.

The J gene is TRBJ2-7, the V gene TRBV13; 9 bases are a match to TRBD1. V dropped 5 bases and J dropped 6; count of bases not matched to a gene: 14. The CDR3 totals 16 residues. CDR1 and CDR2 from the germline V gene are PRHDT and FYEKMQ (reference sequence). DNA of the CDR3: TGTGCCAGCAGCAGTCGGAAACAGGGGGCGAACAGCGAGCAGTACTTC. Translating gives CASSSRKQGANSEQYF.

This clonotype was seen only once. The chain is built from TRBV20-1 and TRBJ2-6; 10 nucleotides line up with TRBD1. The CDR3 loop spans 16 amino acids. V lost 1 base, J lost 3 bases, and 3 bases stayed unmatched. The germline V gene has CDR1 DFQATT and CDR2 SNEGSKA (reference sequence). This CDR3 reads CSARGQGAGGANVLTF. The CDR3 DNA is TGCAGTGCTAGAGGACAGGGGGCGGGTGGGGCCAACGTCCTGACTTTC.